The entry that follows covers one TCR beta chain sequence. The entry originates in a study of blood T cell repertoires in COVID-19. Study background: Spain, Italy and the United States supplied samples that represented acute and convalescent COVID-19. Sources were T cells, B-cell-depleted T cells, or PBMCs; the material itself was cDNA or gDNA.

Those enrolled in Seattle joined during active infection and were followed longitudinally afterward. Per the authors' pipeline: Amplifying reference gene primers gave estimates of nucleated cell counts. Method: immunoSEQ multiplex PCR; TCRdb's copy keeps in-frame clones and lacks some. The V and J calls and clone size were taken over from that table, and D and trimming were inferred from the DNA. Of approximately 260,000 clones listed, around 87% were seen once; the top ten hold 2% to 2.5%. The CDR3 is 14 amino acids. V shed 5 bases, J shed 9 bases, and the junction held 3 bases outside the gene matches. Per the germline V gene, CDR1 is MRHNA and CDR2 is SNTAGT.

Source material: peripheral blood. The chain uses TRBV6-4 and TRBJ1-6, with 11 bases matching TRBD1. This TCR was recovered from a woman aged 55-69 years with COVID-19, enrolled during active disease. CDR3 amino acids: CASSTGTGGSPLHF. CDR3 in DNA: TGTGCCAGCAGTACCGGGACAGGGGGTTCACCCCTCCACTTT.